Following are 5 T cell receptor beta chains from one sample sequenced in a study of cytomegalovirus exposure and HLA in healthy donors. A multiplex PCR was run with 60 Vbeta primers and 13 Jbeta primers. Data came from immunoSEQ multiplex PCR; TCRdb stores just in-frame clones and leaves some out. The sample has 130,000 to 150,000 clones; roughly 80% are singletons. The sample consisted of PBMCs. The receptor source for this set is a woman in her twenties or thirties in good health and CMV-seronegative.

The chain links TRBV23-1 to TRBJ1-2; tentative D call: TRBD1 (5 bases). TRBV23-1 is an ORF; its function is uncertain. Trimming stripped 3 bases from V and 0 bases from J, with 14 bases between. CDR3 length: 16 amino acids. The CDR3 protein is CASSHQGSLANYGYTF. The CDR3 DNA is TGCGCCAGCAGTCACCAGGGTTCCTTAGCTAACTATGGCTACACCTTC.

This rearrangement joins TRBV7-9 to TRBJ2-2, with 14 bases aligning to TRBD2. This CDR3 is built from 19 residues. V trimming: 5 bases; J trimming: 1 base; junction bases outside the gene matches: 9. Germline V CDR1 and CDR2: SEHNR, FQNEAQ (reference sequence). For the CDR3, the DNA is TGTGCCAGCAGCGGGAGAGGGACTAGCGGGGGACTGAACACCGGGGAGCTGTTTTTT. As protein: CASSGRGTSGGLNTGELFF.

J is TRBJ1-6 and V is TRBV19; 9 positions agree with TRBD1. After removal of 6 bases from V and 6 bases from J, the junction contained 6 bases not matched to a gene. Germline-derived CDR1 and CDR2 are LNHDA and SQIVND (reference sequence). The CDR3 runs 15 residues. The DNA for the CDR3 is TGTGCCAGTAGGCTACAGGGGGCCGGTAATTCACCCCTCCACTTT. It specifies CASRLQGAGNSPLHF.

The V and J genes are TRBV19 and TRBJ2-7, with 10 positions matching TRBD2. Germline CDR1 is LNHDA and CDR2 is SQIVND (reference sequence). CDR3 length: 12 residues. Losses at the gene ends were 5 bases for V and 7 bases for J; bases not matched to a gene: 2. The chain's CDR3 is CASSSGLAEQYF. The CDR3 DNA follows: TGTGCCAGTAGTTCGGGACTAGCGGAGCAGTACTTC.

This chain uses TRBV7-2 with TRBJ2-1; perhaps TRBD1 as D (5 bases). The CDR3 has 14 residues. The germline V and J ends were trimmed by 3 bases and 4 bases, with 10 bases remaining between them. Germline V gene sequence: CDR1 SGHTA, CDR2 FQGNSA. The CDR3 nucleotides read TGTGCCAGCAGCTTTGCCCAGGGATACAATGAGCAGTTCTTC. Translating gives CASSFAQGYNEQFF.